This T cell receptor beta chain was identified during a study of shared clonotypes between healthy human individuals. Study background: The cohort comprised a couple of women and a few men. Their ages spanned 18 to 49 years.

The test was conducted at deep level. Assay used: immunoSEQ multiplex PCR; TCRdb lists only in-frame clones, some missing. The data hold about 2.3 million clones, with 93% observed a single time. Donors comprised only Caucasian adults living in Nashville, Tennessee. Germline lookup yields CDR1 SGHNT and CDR2 YYREEE (reference sequence). With V trimmed by 3 bases and J by 4 bases, 9 bases remained unmatched. This CDR3 is 15 amino acids long. This sequence was found in a man between 18 and 29 years old in good health. Some clones in this sample may be carry-over from other donors' samples. The rearrangement links TRBV5-4 to TRBJ2-5; 7 bases are a match to TRBD2. Sequences were obtained from naive CD4+ T cells from PBMCs. Noted subset: CD45RA+ positively selected. The DNA of the CDR3 is TGTGCCAGCAGCTCGGGAGGAGGTGGGGGAGAGACCCAGTACTTC. It yields the protein CASSSGGGGGETQYF. Full variable domain (rest looked up from reference TRBV5-4 and TRBJ2-5): ETGVTQSPTHLIKTRGQQVTLRCSSQSGHNTVSWYQQALGQGPQFIFQYYREEENGRGNFPPRFSGLQFPNYSSELNVNALELDDSALYLCASSSGGGGGETQYFGPGTRLLVL.